This record concerns one T cell receptor beta chain sequence. The sample originates from a study of blood T cell repertoires in COVID-19. Across the whole study: Sites in the United States, Italy and Spain provided acute and convalescent COVID-19 samples. PBMCs, B-cell-depleted T cells, or T cells were the source of the cDNA or gDNA that made up the material.

The junction had 17 bases not matched to a gene; V was cut back by 4 bases and J by 8 bases. This CDR3 is 18 amino acids long. Germline loops: CDR1 SEHNR, CDR2 FQNEAQ (reference sequence). Per the original methods: Reference gene primers were amplified, and this amplification served to estimate nucleated cell counts. Assay: immunoSEQ multiplex PCR; the TCRdb copy retains only in-frame clones and omits some. V, J and clone size reflect that table, while D and trimming were determined from the DNA. The data hold under 200,000 clones, with approximately 87% observed a single time. The sample was peripheral blood. This sequence originates from a woman aged 70 to 79 with acute or convalescent COVID-19. The chain is built from TRBV7-9 and TRBJ2-1; 10 bases align to TRBD2. CDR3 sequence: CASSSNPGTSVIFHEQFF. CDR3 sequence (DNA): TGTGCCAGCAGCTCGAATCCCGGGACTAGCGTAATCTTCCATGAGCAGTTCTTC.